The T cell receptor beta chain described here comes from a study of response to subunit inactivated influenza vaccine. V was pared by 5 bases and J by 2 bases, with 13 bases between. This CDR3 has 15 amino acids. Germline V gene data show CDR1 as SGHTA and CDR2 as FQGNSA. TCRdb called the RT-PCR reads again in MiXCR, with one record for every CDR3 protein. The data hold just under 550,000 distinct CDR3 sequences, with under 30% observed a single time. These data were also reused for a study on T cells expressing NK-cell markers. That work adds: Making the TCR beta cDNA relied on 5'RACE template switching with UMIs. Cells sorted as CD3+CD56+NKG2C+, CD3+CD56+NKG2C- and CD3+CD56-NKG2C+ T cells supplied the TCR beta repertoires. Seven donors tested HCMV-seropositive and one tested seronegative among the eight sequenced. Each of six donors carried dominant NKG2C+ clonotypes accounting for about 1.0-8% of CD8+ T cells. These clonotypes additionally ranked first within the CD3+CD56-NKG2C+ fraction of a few donors.

The chain combines TRBV7-2 with TRBJ1-3; possible D gene TRBD1, 6 bases. The clonotype comes from a man aged 50-59 years who received an inactivated influenza vaccine. The specimen was CD4+ T cells sorted from PBMCs, collected 11 to 12 days after vaccination. The CDR3 loop reads CASSEQGFTGNTIYF. Written as DNA, the CDR3 is TGTGCCAGCAGCGAACAGGGCTTCACTGGAAACACCATATATTTT.